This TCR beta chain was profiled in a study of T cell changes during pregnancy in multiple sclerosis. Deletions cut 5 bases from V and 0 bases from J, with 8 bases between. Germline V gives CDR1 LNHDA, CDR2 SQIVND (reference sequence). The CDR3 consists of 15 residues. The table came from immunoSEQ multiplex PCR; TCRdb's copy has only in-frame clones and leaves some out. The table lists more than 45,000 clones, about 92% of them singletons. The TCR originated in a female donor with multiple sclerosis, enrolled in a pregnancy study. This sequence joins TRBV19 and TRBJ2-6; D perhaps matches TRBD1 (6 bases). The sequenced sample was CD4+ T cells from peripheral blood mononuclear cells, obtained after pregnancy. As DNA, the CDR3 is TGTGCCAGTAGTGAACAGGGCTCTGGGGCCAACGTCCTGACTTTC. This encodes CASSEQGSGANVLTF.